The 6 T cell receptor beta chains given below trace back to one sample, sequenced in a study of shared clonotypes between healthy human individuals. Clones were read by immunoSEQ multiplex PCR, and TCRdb kept only the in-frame ones, dropping some. The sample has 2,100,000 or so clones, almost 96% seen once. The sample was naive CD4+ T cells sorted from blood. As to subset: CD45RA+ positively selected. All receptors come from a man between 18 and 35 years old in good health.

This clone occurred once. The V and J genes are TRBV18 and TRBJ2-2; D not certain. The CDR3 runs 15 residues. Trimming shortened V by 1 base and J by 5 bases, and 11 bases separated the two germline ends. In germline, CDR1 is KGHSH, CDR2 LQKENI. DNA of the CDR3: TGTGCCAGCTCACCACTGTCTAGTGGGACCGGGGAGCTGTTTTTT. This gives the protein CASSPLSSGTGELFF.

The V gene is TRBV6-5, the J gene TRBJ2-1; D may be TRBD2 (5 bases). This CDR3 has 15 amino acids. The ends were cut back, 5 bases at V and 0 bases at J, with 11 bases in the middle. Germline CDR1 is MNHEY and CDR2 is SVGAGI. The CDR3 nucleotides read TGTGCCAGCAGTCTCCTTGGGAGCTCCTACAATGAGCAGTTCTTC. Protein sequence: CASSLLGSSYNEQFF.

The chain is built from TRBV5-6 and TRBJ2-1, with TRBD2 matching 8 bases. The CDR3 covers 19 residues. From germline, CDR1 is SGHDT and CDR2 YYEEEE. Trimming at V came to 7 bases and at J to 4 bases, leaving 22 bases not matched to a gene. CDR3: CASGKLLAGPGSTYNEQFF. The CDR3 DNA reads TGTGCCAGCGGCAAACTCTTAGCGGGACCGGGCAGCACATACAATGAGCAGTTCTTC.

Comments on this clone: Distinct nucleotide sequences in the sample also encode this CDR3. The chain recombines TRBV2 with TRBJ2-5, with D perhaps TRBD2 (6 bases). Trimming took 4 bases from V and 2 from J, leaving 8 bases between them. The germline CDR1 and CDR2 sequences are SNHLY and FYNNEI. The CDR3 totals 13 residues. Written as DNA, the CDR3 is TGTGCCAGCAGTGTCGGGGGACAAGAGACCCAGTACTTC. Protein sequence: CASSVGGQETQYF. Using reference TRBV2 and TRBJ2-5 for the parts outside the CDR3, the full variable domain is EPEVTQTPSHQVTQMGQEVILRCVPISNHLYFYWYRQILGQKVEFLVSFYNNEISEKSEIFDDQFSVERPDGSNFTLKIRSTKLEDSAMYFCASSVGGQETQYFGPGTRLLVL.

J is TRBJ2-7 and V is TRBV23-1; the D gene is possibly TRBD2 (6 bases). TRBV23-1 is filed as an ORF, its function uncertain. Between the trimmed V and J ends, which lost 9 bases and 7 bases, there was a span of 31 bases. The CDR3 is 17 amino acids. The CDR3 sequence is CASRNVRAGTGTGEQYF. The CDR3 DNA is TGCGCCAGTCGCAATGTCCGGGCTGGGACTGGGACTGGGGAGCAGTACTTC.

This clone has just a few counts. The same CDR3 arises from other DNA sequences in this sample as well. The chain couples TRBV28 to TRBJ1-6; no clear D gene. V lost 7 bases and J 1 base, leaving 8 bases between the germline ends. CDR1 is MDHEN and CDR2 is SYDVKM in the germline V gene. This CDR3 has 14 amino acids. CDR3 residues: CASIVGSYNSPLHF. Here the CDR3 DNA reads TGTGCCAGCATTGTAGGGTCCTATAATTCACCCCTCCACTTT.